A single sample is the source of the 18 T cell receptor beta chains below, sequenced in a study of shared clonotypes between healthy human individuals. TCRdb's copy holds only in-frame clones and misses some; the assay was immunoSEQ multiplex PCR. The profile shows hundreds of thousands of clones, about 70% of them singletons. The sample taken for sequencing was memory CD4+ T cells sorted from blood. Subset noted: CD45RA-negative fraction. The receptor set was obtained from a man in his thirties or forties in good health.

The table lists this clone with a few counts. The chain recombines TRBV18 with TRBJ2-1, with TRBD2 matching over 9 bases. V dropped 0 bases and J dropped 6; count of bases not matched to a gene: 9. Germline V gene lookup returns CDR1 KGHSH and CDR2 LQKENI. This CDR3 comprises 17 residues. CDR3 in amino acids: CASSPPSGSLGSNEQFF. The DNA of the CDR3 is TGTGCCAGCTCACCACCTAGCGGGAGTCTAGGGTCCAATGAGCAGTTCTTC.

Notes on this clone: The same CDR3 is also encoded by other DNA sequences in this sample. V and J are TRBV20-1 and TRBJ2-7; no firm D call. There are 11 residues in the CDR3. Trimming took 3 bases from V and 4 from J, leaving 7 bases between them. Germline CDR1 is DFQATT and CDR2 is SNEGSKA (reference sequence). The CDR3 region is CSARDDYEQYF. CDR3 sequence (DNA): TGCAGTGCTAGGGACGATTACGAGCAGTACTTC.

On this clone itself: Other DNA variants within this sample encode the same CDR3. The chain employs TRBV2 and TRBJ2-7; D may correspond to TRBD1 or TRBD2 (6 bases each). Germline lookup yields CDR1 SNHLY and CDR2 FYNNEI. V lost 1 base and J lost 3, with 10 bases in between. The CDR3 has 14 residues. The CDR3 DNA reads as TGTGCCAGCAGTGAAGAAAGGGGGGTCTACGAGCAGTACTTC. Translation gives CASSEERGVYEQYF. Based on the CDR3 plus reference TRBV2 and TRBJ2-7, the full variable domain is EPEVTQTPSHQVTQMGQEVILRCVPISNHLYFYWYRQILGQKVEFLVSFYNNEISEKSEIFDDQFSVERPDGSNFTLKIRSTKLEDSAMYFCASSEERGVYEQYFGPGTRLTVT.

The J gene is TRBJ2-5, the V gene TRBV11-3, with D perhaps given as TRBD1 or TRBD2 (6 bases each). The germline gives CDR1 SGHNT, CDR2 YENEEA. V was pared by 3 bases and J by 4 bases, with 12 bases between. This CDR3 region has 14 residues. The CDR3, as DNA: TGTGCCAGCAGCTTTGGAGGGGGGCGAGAGACCCAGTACTTC. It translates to CASSFGGGRETQYF.

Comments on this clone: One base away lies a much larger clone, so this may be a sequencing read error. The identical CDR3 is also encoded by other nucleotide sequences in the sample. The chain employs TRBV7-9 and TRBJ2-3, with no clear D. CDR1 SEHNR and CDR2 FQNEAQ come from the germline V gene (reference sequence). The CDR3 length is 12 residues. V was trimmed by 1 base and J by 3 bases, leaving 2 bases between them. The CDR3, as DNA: TGTGCCAGCAGCTTAGATACAGATACGCAGTATTTT. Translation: CASSLDTDTQYF.

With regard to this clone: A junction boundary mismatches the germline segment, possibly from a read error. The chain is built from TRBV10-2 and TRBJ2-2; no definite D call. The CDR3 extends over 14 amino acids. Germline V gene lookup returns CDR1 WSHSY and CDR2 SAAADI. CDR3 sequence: CASSLDQNTGELFF. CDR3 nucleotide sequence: TGCGCTAGCAGCTTGGACCAAAACACCGGGGAGCTGTTTTTT.

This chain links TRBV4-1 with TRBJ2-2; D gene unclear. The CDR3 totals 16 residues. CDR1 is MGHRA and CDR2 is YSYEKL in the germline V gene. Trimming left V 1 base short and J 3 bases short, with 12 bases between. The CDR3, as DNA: TGCGCCAGCAGCCAAGTTCAGTCAGGCCACACCGGGGAGCTGTTTTTT. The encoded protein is CASSQVQSGHTGELFF.

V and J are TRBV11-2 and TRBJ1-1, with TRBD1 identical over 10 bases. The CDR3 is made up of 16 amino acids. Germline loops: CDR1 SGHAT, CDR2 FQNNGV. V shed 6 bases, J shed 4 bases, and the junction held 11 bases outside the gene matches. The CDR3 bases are TGTGCCAGCAGAACCCGGGGCGGGACAGGGGCCACTGAAGCTTTCTTT. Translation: CASRTRGGTGATEAFF.

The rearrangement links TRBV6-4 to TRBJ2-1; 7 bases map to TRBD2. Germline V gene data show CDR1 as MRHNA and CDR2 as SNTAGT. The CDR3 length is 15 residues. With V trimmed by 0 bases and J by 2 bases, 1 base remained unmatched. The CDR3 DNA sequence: TGTGCCAGCAGTGACTCGGGGGGGGCCTACAATGAGCAGTTCTTC. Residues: CASSDSGGAYNEQFF.

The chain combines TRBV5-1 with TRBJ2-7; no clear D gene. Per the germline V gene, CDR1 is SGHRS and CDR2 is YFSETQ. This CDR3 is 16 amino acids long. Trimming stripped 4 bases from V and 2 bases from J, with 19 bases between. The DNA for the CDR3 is TGCGCCAGCAGCCCGATCCTAGGTTCAGGCGCCTACGAGCAGTACTTC. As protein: CASSPILGSGAYEQYF.

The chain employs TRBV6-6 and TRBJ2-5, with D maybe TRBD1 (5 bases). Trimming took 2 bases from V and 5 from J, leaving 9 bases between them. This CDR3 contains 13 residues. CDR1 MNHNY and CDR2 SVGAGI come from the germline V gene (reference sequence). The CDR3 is CASSYGPGETQYF. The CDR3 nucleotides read TGTGCCAGCAGTTACGGTCCAGGGGAGACCCAGTACTTC.

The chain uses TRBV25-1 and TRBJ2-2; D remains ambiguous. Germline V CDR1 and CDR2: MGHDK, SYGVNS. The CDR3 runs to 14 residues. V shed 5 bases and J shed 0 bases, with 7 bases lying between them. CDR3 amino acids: CASSSGANTGELFF. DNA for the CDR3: TGTGCCAGCAGTTCTGGGGCGAACACCGGGGAGCTGTTTTTT.

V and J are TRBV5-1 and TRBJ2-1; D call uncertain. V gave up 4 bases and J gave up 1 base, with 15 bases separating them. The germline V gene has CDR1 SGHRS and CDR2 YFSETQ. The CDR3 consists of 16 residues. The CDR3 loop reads CASSPPKFQSYNEQFF. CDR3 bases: TGCGCCAGCAGCCCGCCAAAGTTCCAGTCCTACAATGAGCAGTTCTTC. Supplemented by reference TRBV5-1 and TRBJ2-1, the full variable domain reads KAGVTQTPRYLIKTRGQQVTLSCSPISGHRSVSWYQQTPGQGLQFLFEYFSETQRNKGNFPGRFSGRQFSNSRSEMNVSTLELGDSALYLCASSPPKFQSYNEQFFGPGTRLTVL.

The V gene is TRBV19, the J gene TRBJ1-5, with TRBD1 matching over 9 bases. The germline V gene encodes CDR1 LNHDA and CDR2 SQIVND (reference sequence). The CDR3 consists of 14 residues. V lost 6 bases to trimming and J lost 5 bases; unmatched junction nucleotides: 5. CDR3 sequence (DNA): TGTGCCAGTAGCCGGACAGGGGAAGATCAGCCCCAGCATTTT. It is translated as CASSRTGEDQPQHF.

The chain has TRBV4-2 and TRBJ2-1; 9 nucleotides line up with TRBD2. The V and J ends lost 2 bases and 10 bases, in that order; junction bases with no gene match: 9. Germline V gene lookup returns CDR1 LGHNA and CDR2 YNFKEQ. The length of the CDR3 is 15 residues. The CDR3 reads CASSQPAGGRGEQFF. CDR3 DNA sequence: TGTGCCAGCAGCCAACCAGCGGGAGGACGGGGGGAGCAGTTCTTC.

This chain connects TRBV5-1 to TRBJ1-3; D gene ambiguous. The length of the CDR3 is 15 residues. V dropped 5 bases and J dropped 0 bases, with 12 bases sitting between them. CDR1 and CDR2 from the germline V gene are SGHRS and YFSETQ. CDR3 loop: CASSSDGVSGNTIYF. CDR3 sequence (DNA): TGCGCCAGCAGTTCAGATGGGGTCTCTGGAAACACCATATATTTT.

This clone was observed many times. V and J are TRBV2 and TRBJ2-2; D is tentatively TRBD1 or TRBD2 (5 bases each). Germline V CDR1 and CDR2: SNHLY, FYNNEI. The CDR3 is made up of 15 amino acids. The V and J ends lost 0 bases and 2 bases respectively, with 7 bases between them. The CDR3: CASSEARGNTGELFF. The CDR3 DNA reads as TGTGCCAGCAGTGAAGCGAGGGGCAACACCGGGGAGCTGTTTTTT.

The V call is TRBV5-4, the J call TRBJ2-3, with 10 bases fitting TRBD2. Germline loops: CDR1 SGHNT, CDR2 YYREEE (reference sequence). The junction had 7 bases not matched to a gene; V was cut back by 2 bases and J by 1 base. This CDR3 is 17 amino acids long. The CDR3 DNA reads TGTGCCAGCAGCTTCGGAGGTCTAGCGGGAGGCACAGATACGCAGTATTTT. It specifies CASSFGGLAGGTDTQYF.